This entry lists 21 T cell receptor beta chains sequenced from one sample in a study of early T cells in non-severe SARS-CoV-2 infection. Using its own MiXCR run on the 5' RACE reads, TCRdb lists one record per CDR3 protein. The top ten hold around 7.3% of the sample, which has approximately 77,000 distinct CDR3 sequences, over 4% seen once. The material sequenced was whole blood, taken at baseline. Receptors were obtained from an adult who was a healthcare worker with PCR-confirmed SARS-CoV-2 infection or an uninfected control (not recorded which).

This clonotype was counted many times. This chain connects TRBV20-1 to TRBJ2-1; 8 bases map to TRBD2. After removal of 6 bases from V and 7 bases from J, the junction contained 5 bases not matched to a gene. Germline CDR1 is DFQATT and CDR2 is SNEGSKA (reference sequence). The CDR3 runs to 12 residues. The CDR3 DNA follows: TGCAGTGCCAAGCGGGAGAGGAATGAGCAGTTCTTC. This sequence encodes CSAKRERNEQFF.

CDR3 amino acids: CAWSFLTARNTEAFF. The CDR3 coding sequence is TGTGCCTGGAGTTTTTTGACAGCCCGGAACACTGAAGCTTTCTTT. This rearrangement joins TRBV30 to TRBJ1-1; D may be TRBD1 (5 bases). Trimming took off 2 bases at V and 1 base at J, with 14 bases between the two ends. Germline CDR1 and CDR2: GTSNPN and SVGIG (reference sequence). This CDR3 has 15 residues.

CDR3 DNA sequence: TGCAGCGTTTCAGAGCGGGAGTCCAGAGGAAACATTCAGTACTTC. It codes for CSVSERESRGNIQYF. This chain connects TRBV29-1 to TRBJ2-4, with TRBD2 identical over 8 bases. The germline gives CDR1 SQVTM, CDR2 ANQGSEA. Unmatched junction bases numbered 12, after V lost 5 bases and J lost 6 bases. The CDR3 runs to 15 residues. Full variable domain (remainder filled in from reference TRBV29-1 and TRBJ2-4): SAVISQKPSRDICQRGTSLTIQCQVDSQVTMMFWYRQQPGQSLTLIATANQGSEATYESGFVIDKFPISRPNLTFSTLTVSNMSPEDSSIYLCSVSERESRGNIQYFGAGTRLSVL.

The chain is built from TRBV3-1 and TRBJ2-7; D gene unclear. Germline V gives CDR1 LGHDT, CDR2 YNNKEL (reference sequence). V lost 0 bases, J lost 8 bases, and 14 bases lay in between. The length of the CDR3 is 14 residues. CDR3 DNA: TGTGCCAGCAGCCAAGATACGACCCTCCGGAAGCAGTACTTC. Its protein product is CASSQDTTLRKQYF.

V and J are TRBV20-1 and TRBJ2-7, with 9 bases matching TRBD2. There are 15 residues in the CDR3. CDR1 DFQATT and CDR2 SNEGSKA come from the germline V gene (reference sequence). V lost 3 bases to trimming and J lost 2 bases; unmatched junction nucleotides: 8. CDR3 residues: CSARELAGLTYEQYF. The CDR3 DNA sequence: TGCAGTGCTAGGGAGCTAGCGGGACTTACCTACGAGCAGTACTTC.

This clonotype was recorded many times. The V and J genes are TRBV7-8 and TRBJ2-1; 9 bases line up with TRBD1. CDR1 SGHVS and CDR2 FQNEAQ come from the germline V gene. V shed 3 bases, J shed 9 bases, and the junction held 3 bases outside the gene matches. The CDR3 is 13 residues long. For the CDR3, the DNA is TGTGCCAGCAGCTTCGGACAGGGGAGTGAGCAGTTCTTC. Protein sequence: CASSFGQGSEQFF.

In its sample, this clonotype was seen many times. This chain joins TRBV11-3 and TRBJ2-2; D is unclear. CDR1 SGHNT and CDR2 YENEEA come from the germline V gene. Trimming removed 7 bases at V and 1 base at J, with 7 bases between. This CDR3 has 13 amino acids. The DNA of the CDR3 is TGTGCCAGCACCTACAGGAACACCGGGGAGCTGTTTTTT. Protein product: CASTYRNTGELFF.

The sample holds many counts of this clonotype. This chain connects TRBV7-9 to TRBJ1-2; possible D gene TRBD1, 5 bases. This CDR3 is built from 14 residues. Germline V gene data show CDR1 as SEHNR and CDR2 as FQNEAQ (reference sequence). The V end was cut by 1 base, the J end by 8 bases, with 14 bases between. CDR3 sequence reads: CASSLGGDLRGYTF. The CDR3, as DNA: TGTGCCAGCAGCTTAGGGGGCGACCTGAGAGGCTACACCTTC.

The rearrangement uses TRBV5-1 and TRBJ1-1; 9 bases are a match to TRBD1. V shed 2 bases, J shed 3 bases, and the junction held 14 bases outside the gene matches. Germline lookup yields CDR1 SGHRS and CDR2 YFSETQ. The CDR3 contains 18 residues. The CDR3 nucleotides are TGCGCCAGCAGCTTTGCCGGGACAGGGTTCCCGACGGACACTGAAGCTTTCTTT. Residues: CASSFAGTGFPTDTEAFF.

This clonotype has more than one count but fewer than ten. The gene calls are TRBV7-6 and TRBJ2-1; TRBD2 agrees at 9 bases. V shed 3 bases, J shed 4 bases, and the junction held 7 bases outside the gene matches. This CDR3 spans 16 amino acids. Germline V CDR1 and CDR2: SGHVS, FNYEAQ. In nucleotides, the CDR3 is TGTGCCAGCAGCTTGTTAGCGGGAGAGGTTTACAATGAGCAGTTCTTC. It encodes CASSLLAGEVYNEQFF. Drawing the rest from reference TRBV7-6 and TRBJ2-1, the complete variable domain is GAGVSQSPRYKVTKRGQDVALRCDPISGHVSLYWYRQALGQGPEFLTYFNYEAQQDKSGLPNDRFSAERPEGSISTLTIQRTEQRDSAMYRCASSLLAGEVYNEQFFGPGTRLTVL.

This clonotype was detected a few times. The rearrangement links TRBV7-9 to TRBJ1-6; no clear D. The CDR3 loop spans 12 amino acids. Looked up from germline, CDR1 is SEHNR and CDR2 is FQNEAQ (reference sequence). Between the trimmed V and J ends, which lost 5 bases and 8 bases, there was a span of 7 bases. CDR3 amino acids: CASSTRYSPLHF. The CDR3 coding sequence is TGTGCCAGCAGCACACGATATTCACCCCTCCACTTT.

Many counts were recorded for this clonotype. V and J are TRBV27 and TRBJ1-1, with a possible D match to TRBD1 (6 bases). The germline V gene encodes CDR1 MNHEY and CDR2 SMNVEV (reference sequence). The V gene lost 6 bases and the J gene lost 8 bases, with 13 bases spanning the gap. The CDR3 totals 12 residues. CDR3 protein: CASRGQTTEAFF. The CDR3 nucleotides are TGTGCCAGCAGAGGACAGACAACAGAAGCTTTCTTT.

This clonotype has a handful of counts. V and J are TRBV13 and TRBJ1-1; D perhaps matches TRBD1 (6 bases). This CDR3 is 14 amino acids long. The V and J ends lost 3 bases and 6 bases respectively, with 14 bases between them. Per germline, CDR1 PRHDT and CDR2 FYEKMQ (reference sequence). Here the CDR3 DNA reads TGTGCCAGCAGCTTGGGCCGGGGGCAGGCTGAAGCTTTCTTT. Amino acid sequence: CASSLGRGQAEAFF.

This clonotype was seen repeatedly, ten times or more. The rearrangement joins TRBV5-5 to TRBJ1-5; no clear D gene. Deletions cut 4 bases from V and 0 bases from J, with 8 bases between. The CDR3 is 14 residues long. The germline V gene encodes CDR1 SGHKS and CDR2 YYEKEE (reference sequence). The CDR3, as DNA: TGTGCCAGCAGCAAGCTACTTAGCAATCAGCCCCAGCATTTT. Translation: CASSKLLSNQPQHF.

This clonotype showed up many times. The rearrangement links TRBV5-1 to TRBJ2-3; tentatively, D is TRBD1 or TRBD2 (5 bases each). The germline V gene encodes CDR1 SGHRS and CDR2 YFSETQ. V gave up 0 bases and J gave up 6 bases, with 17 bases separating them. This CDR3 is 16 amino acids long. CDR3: CASSLDVSEGSDTQYF. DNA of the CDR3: TGCGCCAGCAGCTTGGACGTCAGTGAGGGGTCCGATACGCAGTATTTT.

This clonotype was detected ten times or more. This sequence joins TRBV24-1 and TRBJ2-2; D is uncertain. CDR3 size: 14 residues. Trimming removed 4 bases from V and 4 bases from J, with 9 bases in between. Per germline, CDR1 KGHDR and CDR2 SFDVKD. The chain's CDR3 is CATSDNLGTGELFF. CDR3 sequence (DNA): TGTGCCACCAGTGACAACCTAGGCACCGGGGAGCTGTTTTTT.

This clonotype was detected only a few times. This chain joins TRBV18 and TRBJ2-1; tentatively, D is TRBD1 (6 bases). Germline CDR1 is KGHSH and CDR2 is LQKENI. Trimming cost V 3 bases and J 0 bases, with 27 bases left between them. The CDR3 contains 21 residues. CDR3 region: CASSPSAGAGGLKSSYNEQFF. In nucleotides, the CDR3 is TGTGCCAGCTCACCCTCCGCAGGGGCCGGCGGCTTAAAGAGCTCCTACAATGAGCAGTTCTTC.

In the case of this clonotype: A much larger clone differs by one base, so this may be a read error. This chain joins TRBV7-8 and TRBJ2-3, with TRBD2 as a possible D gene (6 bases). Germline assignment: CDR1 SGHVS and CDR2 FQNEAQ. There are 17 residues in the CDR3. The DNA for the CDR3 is TGTGCCAGCAGCCTCTCCGGGGCGAAGGACTATGCAGATACGCGGTATTTT. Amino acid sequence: CASSLSGAKDYADTRYF.

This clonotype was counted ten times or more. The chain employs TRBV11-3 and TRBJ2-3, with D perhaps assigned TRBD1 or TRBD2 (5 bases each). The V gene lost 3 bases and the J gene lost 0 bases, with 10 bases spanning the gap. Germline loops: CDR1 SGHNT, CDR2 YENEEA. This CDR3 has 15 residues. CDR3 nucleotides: TGTGCCAGCAGCTTCGGGGACCCTAGCACAGATACGCAGTATTTT. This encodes CASSFGDPSTDTQYF. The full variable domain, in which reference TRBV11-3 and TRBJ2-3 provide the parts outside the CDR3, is EAGVVQSPRYKIIEKKQPVAFWCNPISGHNTLYWYLQNLGQGPELLIRYENEEAVDDSQLPKDRFSAERLKGVDSTLKIQPAELGDSAVYLCASSFGDPSTDTQYFGPGTRLTVL.

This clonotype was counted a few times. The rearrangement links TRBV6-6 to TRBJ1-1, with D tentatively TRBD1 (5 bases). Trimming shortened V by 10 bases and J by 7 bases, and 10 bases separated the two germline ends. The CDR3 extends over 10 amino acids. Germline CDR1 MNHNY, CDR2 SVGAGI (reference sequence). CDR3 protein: CATLDIEAFF. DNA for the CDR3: TGTGCCACCCTGGACATTGAAGCTTTCTTT.

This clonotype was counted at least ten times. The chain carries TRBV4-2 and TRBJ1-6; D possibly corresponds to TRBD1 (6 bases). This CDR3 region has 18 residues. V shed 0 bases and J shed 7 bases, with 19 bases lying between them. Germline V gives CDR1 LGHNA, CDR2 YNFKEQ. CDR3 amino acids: CASSQDLREQRGNSPLHF. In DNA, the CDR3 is TGTGCCAGCAGCCAAGACCTCCGCGAACAGAGGGGGAATTCACCCCTCCACTTT.